This TCR beta chain was sequenced during a study of CD8 T cells in ankylosing spondylitis. Germline V gene sequence: CDR1 SQVTM, CDR2 ANQGSEA. CDR3 length equals 13 residues. V was clipped by 2 bases and J by 8 bases, with 13 bases between them. TCRdb passed the 5' RACE reads through MiXCR, listing each CDR3 protein once. The sample lists about 260,000 distinct CDR3 sequences, roughly 20% occurring once. This clonotype showed up just once. The sequence was obtained from a male donor with ankylosing spondylitis or in good health (not recorded which). Sample: blood, either unsorted or a sorted T cell fraction (not recorded which). The V gene is TRBV29-1, the J gene TRBJ2-1; D is unclear. The CDR3 DNA sequence: TGCAGCGTTGAATACCCGCTAAGCTATGAGCAGTTCTTC. Its translation is CSVEYPLSYEQFF.